This T cell receptor beta chain was observed in a study of shared clonotypes between healthy human individuals. The material for each subset, its genomic DNA, was split evenly across several immunoSEQ plates. Sequencing used immunoSEQ multiplex PCR; TCRdb keeps in-frame clones, though not all of them. The table shows 330,000 or so clones, with approximately 74% occurring only once. Study observations and caveats: Naive subsets generally had larger estimated richness than memory subsets. Four donors showed sharing of 4.5% to 5% of naive CD4 clonotypes.

This clone has just one count. Its antigen is currently unknown. This receptor was identified in a young man in good health. Specimen: memory CD4+ T cells sorted from blood. The subset was: CD45RA-negative fraction.

The CDR3 sequence: CASSSGGLAGYEQFF. In DNA form, the CDR3 reads TGCGCCAGCAGCTCTGGGGGACTAGCAGGCTATGAGCAGTTCTTC. The V gene is TRBV5-1, the J gene TRBJ2-1; 9 bases map to TRBD2. The V segment lost 3 bases and the J segment 8 bases; nucleotides outside the gene matches: 9. Germline assignment: CDR1 SGHRS and CDR2 YFSETQ. The length of the CDR3 is 15 residues.